The 27 T cell receptor beta chains in this list originate from one sample, sequenced in a study of cytomegalovirus exposure and HLA in healthy donors. Profiled with immunoSEQ multiplex PCR; TCRdb holds only in-frame clones, not every one. The sample consists of 250,000 or so clones, 85% to 90% of them appearing once. The sequenced material came from PBMCs. The receptors come from a man aged 18-30 years in good health and CMV-seronegative.

V usage is TRBV28 and J usage is TRBJ2-7, with TRBD1 matching over 11 bases. The CDR3 extends over 16 amino acids. Trimming at V came to 4 bases and at J to 1 base, leaving 6 bases not matched to a gene. Germline loops: CDR1 MDHEN, CDR2 SYDVKM. CDR3 sequence (DNA): TGTGCCAGCAGTTCCACTGGACAGGGGGCATCCTACGAGCAGTACTTC. Translating gives CASSSTGQGASYEQYF.

The J gene is TRBJ1-2, the V gene TRBV28; D possibly corresponds to TRBD1 (5 bases). This CDR3 is built from 15 residues. Germline V gene sequence: CDR1 MDHEN, CDR2 SYDVKM. The V and J ends lost 2 bases and 4 bases respectively, with 14 bases between them. CDR3 sequence: CASSLAAGGGYGYTF. The CDR3 bases are TGTGCCAGCAGTTTAGCCGCCGGGGGGGGCTATGGCTACACCTTC.

There are many counts of this clone. The chain couples TRBV5-5 to TRBJ1-1; D is unclear. CDR3 length: 14 amino acids. CDR1 SGHKS and CDR2 YYEKEE come from the germline V gene (reference sequence). V was trimmed by 0 bases and J by 0 bases, leaving 6 bases between them. Written as DNA, the CDR3 is TGTGCCAGCAGCTTGGACAGCATGAACACTGAAGCTTTCTTT. The encoded protein is CASSLDSMNTEAFF.

Written as DNA, the CDR3 is TGTGCCAGCCGGGATTCCGAGCAGTACTTC. Its translation: CASRDSEQYF. The chain joins TRBV25-1 to TRBJ2-7, with a weak D call TRBD2 (5 bases). With 8 bases removed from V and 6 bases from J, the gap between germline ends came to 8 bases. The V gene's germline CDR1 is MGHDK and CDR2 SYGVNS. The CDR3 sequence is 10 residues long.

The V call is TRBV5-1, the J call TRBJ2-4; 8 bases line up with TRBD1. This CDR3 spans 12 amino acids. The V segment lost 4 bases and the J segment 15 bases; nucleotides outside the gene matches: 9. Per germline, CDR1 SGHRS and CDR2 YFSETQ. The CDR3 protein is CASSLKSGGLYF. The CDR3 bases are TGCGCCAGCAGCCTTAAATCAGGGGGCTTGTACTTC.

The chain has TRBV4-3 and TRBJ2-4, with 7 bases matching TRBD2. Per germline, CDR1 LGHNA and CDR2 YSLEER. This CDR3 contains 16 residues. Trimming removed 0 bases from V and 8 bases from J; junction bases left unmatched: 10. CDR3 sequence reads: CASSQDSWEGQDIQYF. The CDR3 DNA is TGCGCCAGCAGCCAAGATTCGTGGGAGGGCCAGGACATTCAGTACTTC.

The rearrangement links TRBV6-5 to TRBJ2-3; D gene uncertain. This CDR3 comprises 12 residues. Germline-derived CDR1 and CDR2 are MNHEY and SVGAGI. Trimming shortened V by 7 bases and J by 2 bases, and 7 bases separated the two germline ends. CDR3 amino acids: CASTADTDTQYF. In DNA form, the CDR3 reads TGTGCCAGCACCGCGGACACAGATACGCAGTATTTT.

V and J are TRBV25-1 and TRBJ2-5; D might be TRBD1 (6 bases). This CDR3 is built from 14 residues. Per the germline V gene, CDR1 is MGHDK and CDR2 is SYGVNS. The V and J ends lost 4 bases and 5 bases respectively, with 14 bases between them. CDR3 sequence: CASSGPGEWETQYF. In DNA, the CDR3 is TGTGCCAGCAGTGGGCCAGGGGAGTGGGAGACCCAGTACTTC.

The V and J genes are TRBV7-8 and TRBJ1-5, with D tentatively TRBD1 (5 bases). With 1 base removed from V and 6 bases from J, the gap between germline ends came to 7 bases. The CDR3 sequence is 13 residues long. Germline assignment: CDR1 SGHVS and CDR2 FQNEAQ. Here the CDR3 reads CASSLDGAQPQHF. The CDR3 nucleotides read TGTGCCAGCAGCTTAGATGGGGCTCAGCCCCAGCATTTT.

The count of this clone is one. The genes are TRBV27 and TRBJ2-2; a weak D match, TRBD1 (5 bases). Trimming removed 2 bases from V and 6 bases from J, with 28 bases in between. Germline V gene data show CDR1 as MNHEY and CDR2 as SMNVEV (reference sequence). The CDR3 has 20 amino acids. The CDR3 loop is CASSLSPHMLGFSGSGELFF. DNA of the CDR3: TGTGCCAGCAGTTTAAGCCCCCATATGTTGGGTTTTTCAGGGTCCGGGGAGCTGTTTTTT.

This rearrangement joins TRBV5-6 to TRBJ2-5; TRBD2 agrees at 13 bases. The V segment lost 3 bases and the J segment 5 bases; nucleotides outside the gene matches: 4. CDR1 is SGHDT and CDR2 is YYEEEE in the germline V gene. The CDR3 covers 15 residues. The DNA of the CDR3 is TGTGCCAGCAGCTCACTAGCGGGGGGGCCGGAGACCCAGTACTTC. Amino acids: CASSSLAGGPETQYF.

This clone appeared once. This chain connects TRBV19 to TRBJ2-5; D unresolved. The V and J ends lost 4 bases and 3 bases respectively, with 12 bases between them. From germline, CDR1 is LNHDA and CDR2 SQIVND (reference sequence). CDR3 length: 14 amino acids. The CDR3 loop reads CASSNTGLEETQYF. CDR3 DNA: TGTGCCAGTAGTAACACGGGTCTAGAAGAGACCCAGTACTTC.

The chain has TRBV9 and TRBJ1-5, with D uncertain. V was cut by 1 base and J by 11 bases, with 16 bases left in between. Germline lookup yields CDR1 SGDLS and CDR2 YYNGEE. CDR3 length: 14 residues. The CDR3 nucleotides are TGTGCCAGCAGCGTATCCCCCTCCCCCCAGGCCCAGCATTTT. Translating it yields CASSVSPSPQAQHF.

The CDR3 bases are TGTGCCAGCAGCTGGACAGGGGAAGGCGAGCAGTACTTC. Residues: CASSWTGEGEQYF. J is TRBJ2-7 and V is TRBV28; 9 nucleotides align to TRBD1. CDR1 is MDHEN and CDR2 is SYDVKM in the germline V gene. The CDR3 loop spans 13 amino acids. With V trimmed by 6 bases and J by 6 bases, 6 bases remained unmatched.

The chain joins TRBV4-3 to TRBJ1-2; possible D gene TRBD1, 5 bases. V gave up 3 bases and J gave up 4 bases, with 9 bases separating them. CDR3 length: 13 residues. Germline V lookup: CDR1 LGHNA, CDR2 YSLEER. In nucleotides, the CDR3 is TGCGCCAGCAGCCAGGGACTTGCCTATGGCTACACCTTC. As protein: CASSQGLAYGYTF.

The V and J genes are TRBV19 and TRBJ2-3; 8 positions match TRBD1. Germline CDR1 and CDR2: LNHDA and SQIVND (reference sequence). Losses at the gene ends were 6 bases for V and 5 bases for J; bases not matched to a gene: 7. CDR3 length: 14 amino acids. CDR3 in amino acids: CASRNRGTIDTQYF. The CDR3 DNA reads TGTGCCAGTAGGAACAGGGGGACGATAGATACGCAGTATTTT. The full variable domain, in which reference TRBV19 and TRBJ2-3 provide the parts outside the CDR3, is DGGITQSPKYLFRKEGQNVTLSCEQNLNHDAMYWYRQDPGQGLRLIYYSQIVNDFQKGDIAEGYSVSREKKESFPLTVTSAQKNPTAFYLCASRNRGTIDTQYFGPGTRLTVL.

The chain recombines TRBV4-2 with TRBJ2-1; D may be TRBD1 (6 bases). This CDR3 contains 14 residues. V shed 0 bases and J shed 5 bases, with 8 bases lying between them. Germline V gene lookup returns CDR1 LGHNA and CDR2 YNFKEQ. The CDR3 bases are TGTGCCAGCAGCCAAGAGGGGGCAAACAATGAGCAGTTCTTC. Translation: CASSQEGANNEQFF.

The chain couples TRBV4-1 to TRBJ2-3; D unclear. This CDR3 has 15 residues. The V and J ends lost 1 base and 3 bases respectively, with 11 bases between them. Germline CDR1 reads MGHRA; CDR2 reads YSYEKL. The CDR3 nucleotides read TGCGCCAGCAGCCAAGGACTGGATCGAACAGATACGCAGTATTTT. Its protein product is CASSQGLDRTDTQYF.

The chain joins TRBV4-3 to TRBJ2-3, with D tentatively TRBD2 (6 bases). The CDR3 consists of 16 residues. The germline V and J ends were trimmed by 1 base and 2 bases, with 13 bases remaining between them. Germline values: CDR1 LGHNA, CDR2 YSLEER. Here the CDR3 reads CASSQVVGGITDTQYF. The DNA of the CDR3 is TGCGCCAGCAGCCAAGTTGTCGGAGGGATCACAGATACGCAGTATTTT.

V and J are TRBV7-9 and TRBJ2-7; D unresolved. Germline values: CDR1 SEHNR, CDR2 FQNEAQ (reference sequence). This CDR3 spans 11 amino acids. The V gene lost 1 base and the J gene lost 5 bases, with 3 bases spanning the gap. The chain's CDR3 is CASSLDNEQYF. The CDR3 coding sequence is TGTGCCAGCAGCTTAGATAACGAGCAGTACTTC.

In this sample, this clone turned up a few times. The V gene is TRBV27, the J gene TRBJ1-2, with a tentative D call TRBD1 (6 bases). Germline CDR1 MNHEY, CDR2 SMNVEV (reference sequence). V lost 3 bases and J lost 8, with 13 bases in between. CDR3 size: 13 residues. CDR3 in DNA: TGTGCCAGCAGTTTCCGGGGGGCGCGGGGCTACACCTTC. Translation gives CASSFRGARGYTF.

The CDR3 is CASSLSLTADTEAFF. DNA for the CDR3: TGCGCCAGCAGCTTAAGCCTGACAGCCGACACTGAAGCTTTCTTT. This chain connects TRBV5-1 to TRBJ1-1; D might be TRBD1 (5 bases). The V gene lost 2 bases and the J gene lost 3 bases, with 14 bases spanning the gap. The germline CDR1 and CDR2 sequences are SGHRS and YFSETQ. This CDR3 is built from 15 residues.

The V and J genes are TRBV4-1 and TRBJ1-2, with 10 bases identical to TRBD1. Germline V gene data show CDR1 as MGHRA and CDR2 as YSYEKL. Trimming removed 1 base from V and 3 bases from J; junction bases left unmatched: 8. The CDR3 is 17 residues long. This chain's CDR3 is CASSQAGTGTGDYGYTF. The CDR3 DNA is TGCGCCAGCAGCCAAGCGGGGACCGGGACAGGGGACTATGGCTACACCTTC.

This clone has a single count. This chain connects TRBV4-3 to TRBJ2-2, with TRBD2 matching over 7 bases. The CDR3 loop spans 18 amino acids. The germline gives CDR1 LGHNA, CDR2 YSLEER. Germline trimming cut 4 bases from V and 4 bases from J; bases unmatched to any gene: 15. The CDR3 here is CASSRMAMRETVTGELFF. CDR3 in DNA: TGCGCCAGCAGCCGAATGGCGATGCGGGAGACGGTCACCGGGGAGCTGTTTTTT.

The gene calls are TRBV30 and TRBJ1-2; D not certain. The CDR3 loop spans 11 amino acids. V lost 3 bases and J 6 bases, leaving 8 bases between the germline ends. Germline loops: CDR1 GTSNPN, CDR2 SVGIG (reference sequence). Here the CDR3 DNA reads TGTGCCTGGAGAGGCGGGCATGGCTACACCTTC. This sequence encodes CAWRGGHGYTF. The variable domain in full, with the rest retrieved from reference TRBV30 and TRBJ1-2, is SQTIHQWPATLVQPVGSPLSLECTVEGTSNPNLYWYRQAAGRGLQLLFYSVGIGQISSEVPQNLSASRPQDRQFILSSKKLLLSDSGFYLCAWRGGHGYTFGSGTRLTVV.

J is TRBJ1-2 and V is TRBV2; 9 bases line up with TRBD1. CDR3 size: 14 residues. Trimming cost V 6 bases and J 8 bases; bases outside gene matches: 10. The germline V gene encodes CDR1 SNHLY and CDR2 FYNNEI. The chain's CDR3 is CASSYTGGAGGYTF. Written as DNA, the CDR3 is TGTGCCAGCAGCTACACAGGGGGCGCGGGGGGCTACACCTTC.

The chain combines TRBV4-2 with TRBJ2-7; 9 nucleotides match TRBD2. The V gene's germline CDR1 is LGHNA and CDR2 YNFKEQ. The CDR3 has 18 residues. V shed 4 bases and J 3 bases; nucleotides not matched to a gene: 16. CDR3 amino acids: CASSRAGGAREGLYEQYF. CDR3 bases: TGTGCCAGCAGCCGAGCAGGGGGGGCGCGGGAGGGCCTCTACGAGCAGTACTTC.